This T cell receptor beta chain was captured by sequencing in a study of beta chain features in type 1 diabetes. Study-wide context: There were some 100,000,000 sorted cells examined across all samples. Study outcomes and limitations: Unsettled here was the matter of whether HLA type influences TCRB rearrangement. Type 1 diabetes patients showed a moderate but significant shortening of TCRB CDR3s in all four CD4+ subsets.

Of the isolated RNA, all was reverse transcribed, and so the sequenced material was expressed TCRB transcripts. Only in-frame clones appear in the TCRdb table, and some are missing; sequencing was by immunoSEQ multiplex PCR. The sample includes some 350,000 clones, 9.5% to 10% of them seen just once. Germline values: CDR1 MDHEN, CDR2 SYDVKM. V was cut by 1 base and J by 7 bases, with 13 bases left in between. This CDR3 region has 14 residues. As concerns this clone: Its target is unknown.

Sampling consisted of one heparinised blood draw per donor, averaging about 116 mL. Stem cell-like memory, regulatory, central memory and naive CD4+ cells were sorted via CD45RO/CCR7/CD25/CD127/CD95/CD27. Sequencing was performed on central memory CD4+ T cells from blood. The rearrangement joins TRBV28 to TRBJ2-5; maybe TRBD2 (6 bases). The sequence was obtained from a man aged 25-40 years with type 1 diabetes. CDR3 amino acids: CASSLFPGVRTQYF. CDR3 coding DNA: TGTGCCAGCAGTTTATTTCCGGGAGTTAGGACCCAGTACTTC.